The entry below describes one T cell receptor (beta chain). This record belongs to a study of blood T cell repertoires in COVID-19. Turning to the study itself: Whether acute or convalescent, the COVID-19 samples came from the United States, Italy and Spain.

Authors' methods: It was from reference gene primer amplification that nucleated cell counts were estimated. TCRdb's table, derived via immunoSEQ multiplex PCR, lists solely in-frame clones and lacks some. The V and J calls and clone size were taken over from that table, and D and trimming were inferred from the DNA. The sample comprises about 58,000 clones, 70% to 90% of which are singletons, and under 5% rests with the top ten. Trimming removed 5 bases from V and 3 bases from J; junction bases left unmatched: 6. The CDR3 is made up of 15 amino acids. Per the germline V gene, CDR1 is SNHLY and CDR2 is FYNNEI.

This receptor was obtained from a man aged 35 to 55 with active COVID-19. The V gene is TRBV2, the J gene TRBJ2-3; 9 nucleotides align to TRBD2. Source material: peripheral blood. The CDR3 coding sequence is TGTGCCAGCAGTCTCTCTAGCGGGACAACAGATACGCAGTATTTT. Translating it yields CASSLSSGTTDTQYF. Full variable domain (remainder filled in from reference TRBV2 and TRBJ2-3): EPEVTQTPSHQVTQMGQEVILRCVPISNHLYFYWYRQILGQKVEFLVSFYNNEISEKSEIFDDQFSVERPDGSNFTLKIRSTKLEDSAMYFCASSLSSGTTDTQYFGPGTRLTVL.